The 20 T cell receptor beta chains in this list originate from one sample, sequenced in a study of T-cell memory formation after mild COVID-19. TCRdb reprocessed the 5' RACE reads with MiXCR, giving one entry per CDR3 protein. The table has about half a million distinct CDR3 sequences, about 20% seen once. Sequenced input: PBMCs or a T cell subset sorted from them (not recorded which). All receptors come from an adult woman who had mild COVID-19 (a few samples of this study predate the infection). Cell type and time point are not known.

This chain links TRBV7-2 with TRBJ2-1; D is perhaps TRBD2 (6 bases). CDR1 and CDR2 from the germline V gene are SGHTA and FQGNSA. The CDR3 covers 15 residues. V was trimmed by 5 bases and J by 1 base, leaving 12 bases between them. CDR3 bases: TGTGCCAGCAGCCCTCACGCGGGATCCTACAATGAGCAGTTCTTC. Its translation: CASSPHAGSYNEQFF.

In its sample, this clonotype was seen a few times. The rearrangement uses TRBV6-2 or TRBV6-3 and TRBJ2-1; D gene uncertain. This CDR3 spans 12 amino acids. V was cut by 7 bases and J by 10 bases, with 14 bases left in between. Germline V gives CDR1 MNHEY, CDR2 SVGEGT. CDR3 nucleotide sequence: TGTGCCAGCACCAACCGGGCCCCCGAGCAGTTCTTC. Its protein product is CASTNRAPEQFF.

V usage is TRBV5-1 and J usage is TRBJ2-3; 8 nucleotides line up with TRBD1. CDR3 length: 15 residues. CDR1 and CDR2 (germline): SGHRS, YFSETQ. The trim removed 2 bases at V and 3 bases at J, leaving 5 bases unmatched. As DNA, the CDR3 is TGCGCCAGCAGCTTCGGGACAGGACAAACAGATACGCAGTATTTT. Translation gives CASSFGTGQTDTQYF.

This clonotype was seen at least ten times. The rearrangement links TRBV12-3 or TRBV12-4 to TRBJ2-7; 10 positions match TRBD2. The J segment lost 5 bases and the V segment lost 5 bases, leaving 15 bases of the junction unmatched. CDR3 length equals 17 residues. The CDR3 protein is CASSAVWTSGLPDEQYF. The CDR3 DNA follows: TGTGCCAGCAGTGCCGTTTGGACTAGCGGACTGCCGGACGAGCAGTACTTC.

This clonotype was found a few times. The chain combines TRBV12-5 with TRBJ1-5; 8 bases fit TRBD1. The CDR3 is 18 residues long. Germline assignment: CDR1 LGHNT and CDR2 FRNRAP. V lost 8 bases to trimming and J lost 1 base; unmatched junction nucleotides: 16. The CDR3 here is CASIASDRGGESNQPQHF. The CDR3 DNA reads as TGTGCTAGTATCGCCTCTGACAGGGGAGGTGAAAGCAATCAGCCCCAGCATTTT.

The chain joins TRBV4-3 to TRBJ2-2; unclear D gene. From germline, CDR1 is LGHNA and CDR2 YSLEER. The CDR3 sequence is 13 residues long. Trimming took off 0 bases at V and 4 bases at J, with 3 bases between the two ends. The chain's CDR3 is CASSQESTGELFF. CDR3 bases: TGCGCCAGCAGCCAAGAAAGCACCGGGGAGCTGTTTTTT.

This clonotype was found a few times. CDR3 in DNA: TGTGCCAGCAGTTCCACTCTAGCGGGGGGGACCCAAAAGACCTACGAGCAGTACTTC. This translates into CASSSTLAGGTQKTYEQYF. This chain uses TRBV2 with TRBJ2-7; 12 bases match TRBD2. Germline V lookup: CDR1 SNHLY, CDR2 FYNNEI. This CDR3 spans 19 amino acids. Losses at the gene ends were 5 bases for V and 2 bases for J; bases not matched to a gene: 16.

The V gene is TRBV12-3 or TRBV12-4, the J gene TRBJ2-4; TRBD1 might be the D (6 bases). Trimming removed 4 bases from V and 0 bases from J, with 13 bases in between. The CDR3 is 16 residues long. The CDR3 nucleotides read TGTGCCAGCAGTTCAATATTCAGGGGAGCCAAAAACATTCAGTACTTC. This codes for CASSSIFRGAKNIQYF.

The chain couples TRBV5-1 to TRBJ2-5, with D unresolved. This CDR3 is built from 15 residues. Trimming left V 4 bases short and J 1 base short, with 14 bases between. Germline assignment: CDR1 SGHRS and CDR2 YFSETQ. Written as DNA, the CDR3 is TGCGCCAGCAGCCGGCTCTCACTATTCCAAGAGACCCAGTACTTC. Translation: CASSRLSLFQETQYF. The entire variable domain, with the rest obtained from reference TRBV5-1 and TRBJ2-5, is as follows: KAGVTQTPRYLIKTRGQQVTLSCSPISGHRSVSWYQQTPGQGLQFLFEYFSETQRNKGNFPGRFSGRQFSNSRSEMNVSTLELGDSALYLCASSRLSLFQETQYFGPGTRLLVL.

This rearrangement joins TRBV6-6 to TRBJ1-2; D is ambiguous. Per the germline V gene, CDR1 is MNHNY and CDR2 is SVGAGI (reference sequence). V lost 5 bases and J lost 13, with 17 bases in between. The length of the CDR3 is 12 residues. The CDR3 DNA follows: TGTGCCAGCAGTACCAGAACAGTAGACACCACCTTC. Translated, it gives CASSTRTVDTTF.

In its sample, this clonotype was seen many times. The V call is TRBV5-1, the J call TRBJ2-2; D might be TRBD2 (6 bases). The V gene's germline CDR1 is SGHRS and CDR2 YFSETQ. V shed 8 bases and J shed 0 bases, with 20 bases lying between them. This CDR3 is 17 amino acids long. The CDR3 nucleotides read TGCGCCAGTGGCCTGAAGGCGGGACGGTCGAACACCGGGGAGCTGTTTTTT. As protein: CASGLKAGRSNTGELFF.

This clonotype was seen more than once but under ten times. The rearrangement uses TRBV6-5 and TRBJ2-7; D remains ambiguous. V dropped 6 bases and J dropped 0 bases, with 15 bases sitting between them. Germline V gives CDR1 MNHEY, CDR2 SVGAGI. The CDR3 is made up of 15 amino acids. The CDR3 nucleotides are TGTGCCAGCAGCCCCTTGTCCTCAAGCTCCTACGAGCAGTACTTC. Its translation is CASSPLSSSSYEQYF.

This sequence joins TRBV12-3 or TRBV12-4 and TRBJ2-3; D might be TRBD1 (6 bases). V dropped 5 bases and J dropped 6 bases, with 15 bases sitting between them. The CDR3 sequence is 14 residues long. The CDR3 DNA reads TGTGCCAGCAGTCCCCAGGGGCGGTCGGATACGCAGTATTTT. Protein product: CASSPQGRSDTQYF.

Note on this clonotype: Just one base apart from a much larger clone, this may be a read error. The V call is TRBV7-6, the J call TRBJ1-2; D not certain. Trimming stripped 1 base from V and 4 bases from J, with 7 bases between. CDR1 is SGHVS, CDR2 FNYEAQ, per germline. There are 13 residues in the CDR3. Here the CDR3 DNA reads TGTGCCAGCAGCTTAGTACAGAGCTATGGCTACACCTTC. Translating gives CASSLVQSYGYTF.

Turning to this clonotype: A read error is possible here, since a much larger clone lies one base away. The rearrangement links TRBV11-1 to TRBJ1-1, with a tentative D call TRBD1 (5 bases). V was cut by 5 bases and J by 0 bases, with 10 bases left in between. The CDR3 totals 14 residues. In germline, CDR1 is SGHAT, CDR2 FQDESV (reference sequence). This CDR3 reads CASSPGRLNTEAFF. CDR3 sequence (DNA): TGTGCCAGCAGCCCGGGACGGTTGAACACTGAAGCTTTCTTT. The full variable domain, with the rest looked up from reference TRBV11-1 and TRBJ1-1, is EAEVAQSPRYKITEKSQAVAFWCDPISGHATLYWYRQILGQGPELLVQFQDESVVDDSQLPKDRFSAERLKGVDSTLKIQPAELGDSAMYLCASSPGRLNTEAFFGQGTRLTVV.

The chain uses TRBV7-9 and TRBJ2-7; TRBD2 matches at 8 bases. CDR1 is SEHNR and CDR2 is FQNEAQ in the germline V gene (reference sequence). Trimming removed 11 bases from V and 5 bases from J; junction bases left unmatched: 8. The CDR3 contains 12 residues. CDR3 DNA sequence: TGTGCCCCCATCCGGGGGGGAGACGAGCAGTACTTC. The encoded protein is CAPIRGGDEQYF.

CDR3 region: CSVTSGRTDTQYF. The CDR3, as DNA: TGCAGCGTTACTAGCGGGAGGACAGATACGCAGTATTTT. The V and J genes are TRBV29-1 and TRBJ2-3; TRBD2 matches 12 bases. From germline, CDR1 is SQVTM and CDR2 ANQGSEA. This CDR3 has 13 residues. V trimming: 5 bases; J trimming: 3 bases; junction bases outside the gene matches: 0.

This clonotype was picked up a small number of times. The chain links TRBV5-1 to TRBJ1-4; no reliable D call. With 4 bases removed from V and 6 bases from J, the gap between germline ends came to 13 bases. The V gene's germline CDR1 is SGHRS and CDR2 YFSETQ. CDR3 size: 14 residues. Here the CDR3 reads CASSPRGFDEKLFF. For the CDR3, the DNA is TGCGCCAGCAGCCCGAGAGGGTTCGATGAAAAACTGTTTTTT.

This rearrangement joins TRBV29-1 to TRBJ1-1; tentatively, D is TRBD1 (6 bases). This CDR3 region has 13 residues. Trimming left V 5 bases short and J 0 bases short, with 10 bases between. Germline-derived CDR1 and CDR2 are SQVTM and ANQGSEA. DNA for the CDR3: TGCAGCGTTACAGGGCGTATGAACACTGAAGCTTTCTTT. Protein: CSVTGRMNTEAFF.

There are a few counts of this clonotype. The V call is TRBV5-1, the J call TRBJ2-2; perhaps TRBD2 as D (5 bases). The germline V gene encodes CDR1 SGHRS and CDR2 YFSETQ. The V end lost 7 bases, the J end lost 4 bases, and 17 bases lay between the germline ends. The CDR3 sequence is 15 residues long. The CDR3 loop reads CASRGYGEGTGELFF. CDR3 nucleotides: TGCGCCAGCCGGGGTTATGGGGAAGGCACCGGGGAGCTGTTTTTT.